These 5 T cell receptor beta chains were all obtained from the same sample, sequenced in a study of blood T cell repertoires in COVID-19. Profiled with immunoSEQ multiplex PCR; TCRdb holds only in-frame clones, not every one. The sample includes about 160,000 clones, 75% to 85% of them seen just once. The sample was peripheral blood. These receptor sequences come from a woman in her sixties or seventies with COVID-19, enrolled during active disease.

V and J are TRBV19 and TRBJ2-3; 7 nucleotides align to TRBD2. The CDR3 totals 18 residues. Germline trimming cut 4 bases from V and 5 bases from J; bases unmatched to any gene: 18. Germline assignment: CDR1 LNHDA and CDR2 SQIVND (reference sequence). The CDR3 loop reads CASSSLGTMHWSGDTQYF. The CDR3 DNA reads TGTGCCAGTAGTAGCCTGGGGACTATGCATTGGTCGGGAGATACGCAGTATTTT.

The V gene is TRBV5-4, the J gene TRBJ1-6, with D tentatively TRBD1 (6 bases). V lost 0 bases and J 3 bases, leaving 7 bases between the germline ends. The CDR3 loop spans 15 amino acids. Per germline, CDR1 SGHNT and CDR2 YYREEE (reference sequence). Written as DNA, the CDR3 is TGTGCCAGCAGCTTGGTCAGGGGCTATAATTCACCCCTCCACTTT. Protein product: CASSLVRGYNSPLHF. The complete variable domain, with remaining parts taken from reference TRBV5-4 and TRBJ1-6, reads ETGVTQSPTHLIKTRGQQVTLRCSSQSGHNTVSWYQQALGQGPQFIFQYYREEENGRGNFPPRFSGLQFPNYSSELNVNALELDDSALYLCASSLVRGYNSPLHFGNGTRLTVT.

This clone has more than one count but fewer than ten. The chain links TRBV7-2 to TRBJ1-4; TRBD1 matches at 8 bases. V shed 5 bases, J shed 8 bases, and the junction held 7 bases outside the gene matches. The CDR3 spans 14 residues. Germline-derived CDR1 and CDR2 are SGHTA and FQGNSA. CDR3 sequence reads: CASSPGQGIEKLFF. CDR3 DNA: TGTGCCAGCAGCCCCGGACAGGGAATCGAAAAACTGTTTTTT.

V and J are TRBV6-5 and TRBJ2-3; 9 bases align to TRBD1. This CDR3 comprises 15 residues. Germline loops: CDR1 MNHEY, CDR2 SVGAGI. J gave up 3 bases and V 4 bases, and 5 bases lay outside the gene matches. CDR3 nucleotides: TGTGCCAGCAGTTTCACGGACAGGGGAACAGATACGCAGTATTTT. Translated, it gives CASSFTDRGTDTQYF.

CDR3 DNA: TGTGCCAGCAGTGCCACCGGGACAGGCGACAATGAGCAGTTCTTC. This codes for CASSATGTGDNEQFF. The chain is built from TRBV21-1 and TRBJ2-1; the D call TRBD1 from the table was never checked on the DNA. TRBV21-1 counts as a pseudogene. CDR3 length: 15 amino acids.